Listed below are T cell receptor beta chains from one sample, sequenced in a study of Ad26.COV2.S vaccination and SARS-CoV-2 variants. Method: immunoSEQ multiplex PCR; TCRdb's copy keeps in-frame clones and lacks some. The profile covers around 450,000 clones, with 90% appearing a single time and 4.3% taken by the ten largest. The source was peripheral blood, collected in a trial of Ad26.COV2.S vaccine versus placebo. The receptors originated from a person between 18 and 60 years old who received the Ad26.COV2.S COVID-19 vaccine or a placebo. Both conserved end residues are part of each CDR3. A D gene is named only where the DNA matches it firmly. Clone size is shown for a subset of rows, as once, few, many or a class of expanded clone.

TRBV6-5	-	once	TRBJ2-7	CASSQIQEPYEQYF	TGTGCCAGCAGTCAGATCCAAGAGCCCTACGAGCAGTACTTC
TRBV5-1	TRBD2	once	TRBJ2-1	CASSLAQTSGYNEQFF	TGCGCCAGCAGCTTGGCTCAGACTAGCGGATACAATGAGCAGTTCTTC
TRBV14	-	-	TRBJ2-3	CASSQDWRSLADTQYF	TGTGCCAGCAGCCAAGATTGGAGATCCCTTGCAGATACGCAGTATTTT
TRBV9	TRBD2	-	TRBJ2-3	CASSVAGTSGRTDTQYF	TGTGCCAGCAGCGTCGCCGGGACTAGCGGCCGCACAGATACGCAGTATTTT
TRBV11-2	-	-	TRBJ1-1	CASSLDWIRGVPSEAFF	TGTGCCAGCAGCTTAGATTGGATCCGAGGGGTACCCTCTGAAGCTTTCTTT
TRBV19	-	-	TRBJ1-1	CASSIVGAGAAFF	TGTGCCAGTAGTATAGTTGGGGCAGGAGCAGCTTTCTTT
TRBV27	TRBD1	-	TRBJ1-2	CASSFGQGVGGYTF	TGTGCCAGCAGTTTCGGGCAGGGGGTTGGAGGCTACACCTTC
TRBV5-4	-	-	TRBJ1-2	CASSGQGKRFGYTF	TGTGCCAGCAGTGGTCAGGGGAAGCGGTTTGGCTACACCTTC
TRBV30	TRBD1	-	TRBJ1-1	CAWSVRGDTEAFF	TGTGCCTGGAGTGTCAGGGGGGACACTGAAGCTTTCTTT
TRBV6-4	TRBD1	-	TRBJ2-2	CASSEGQANTGELFF	TGTGCCAGCAGTGAGGGACAGGCGAACACCGGGGAGCTGTTTTTT
TRBV9	-	-	TRBJ2-4	CASSVAGALNGIQYF	TGTGCCAGCAGCGTAGCTGGTGCTCTGAACGGCATTCAGTACTTC
TRBV3-1/TRBV3-2	-	-	TRBJ2-3	CASSPYSQLRGTQYF	TGTGCCAGCAGCCCCTATTCTCAACTCCGGGGTACGCAGTATTTT
TRBV9	TRBD1	-	TRBJ1-5	CASSASGGGQPQHF	TGTGCCAGCAGCGCCTCAGGGGGCGGTCAGCCCCAGCATTTT
TRBV12-3/TRBV12-4	-	-	TRBJ2-2	CASAAATGELFF	TGTGCCAGCGCGGCGGCCACCGGGGAGCTGTTTTTT
TRBV6-6	-	-	TRBJ2-5	CASSYEGFWETQYF	TGTGCCAGCAGTTACGAGGGGTTTTGGGAGACCCAGTACTTC
TRBV7-9	TRBD1	-	TRBJ2-7	CASSVRDSSYEQYF	TGTGCCAGCAGCGTCCGGGACAGCTCCTACGAGCAGTACTTC
TRBV27	-	-	TRBJ2-3	CASSLSGGAGDTQYF	TGTGCCAGCAGTTTATCGGGCGGAGCAGGGGATACGCAGTATTTT
TRBV5-4	TRBD1	-	TRBJ1-1	CASSQPTGEATEAFF	TGTGCCAGCAGCCAGCCCACAGGGGAAGCGACTGAAGCTTTCTTT
TRBV28	-	-	TRBJ1-2	CASSLVSTTEDRYTF	TGTGCCAGCAGTTTGGTCTCGACAACCGAAGACCGCTACACCTTC
TRBV10-3	-	-	TRBJ1-2	CAISESRGYGYTF	TGTGCCATCAGTGAGTCAAGGGGGTACGGCTACACCTTC
TRBV27	TRBD1	-	TRBJ2-7	CASSRSGGPAYEQYF	TGTGCCAGCAGCCGTTCAGGGGGTCCAGCCTACGAGCAGTACTTC
TRBV5-1	-	-	TRBJ2-7	CASSLGDQSYEQYF	TGCGCCAGCAGCTTGGGGGACCAATCCTACGAGCAGTACTTC
TRBV7-2	TRBD2	-	TRBJ2-5	CASSSQRSSGRGETQYF	TGTGCCAGCAGCTCCCAGCGGTCTAGCGGGAGGGGAGAGACCCAGTACTTC
TRBV7-3	-	-	TRBJ2-1	CASSLLTGAYNEQFF	TGTGCCAGCAGCTTACTTACGGGAGCCTACAATGAGCAGTTCTTC
TRBV11-1	TRBD1	-	TRBJ2-7	CASSVDRGVEQYF	TGTGCCAGCAGCGTGGACAGGGGGGTCGAGCAGTACTTC
TRBV19	TRBD2	-	TRBJ2-3	CASRASGSGDTQYF	TGTGCCAGTAGGGCTAGCGGGAGTGGCGATACGCAGTATTTT
TRBV6-2/TRBV6-3	-	-	TRBJ2-5	CASSYRAGETQYF	TGTGCCAGCAGTTATAGAGCGGGAGAGACCCAGTACTTC
TRBV7-2	-	-	TRBJ2-1	CASSLDYLNNEQFF	TGTGCCAGCAGCTTAGACTACCTCAACAATGAGCAGTTCTTC
TRBV6-6	TRBD1	-	TRBJ2-7	CASSLILRGQAYEQYF	TGTGCCAGCAGTCTTATACTCAGGGGGCAAGCCTACGAGCAGTACTTC
TRBV23-1	TRBD2	-	TRBJ2-3	CASSQRGLAGDGDTQYF	TGCGCCAGCAGTCAGAGGGGCCTAGCGGGAGATGGAGATACGCAGTATTTT
TRBV5-1	-	-	TRBJ2-6	CASRYGANVLTF	TGCGCCAGCCGTTACGGGGCCAACGTCCTGACTTTC
TRBV6-5	TRBD1	-	TRBJ2-5	CASSWGQGQETQYF	TGTGCCAGCAGTTGGGGACAGGGACAAGAGACCCAGTACTTC
TRBV9	-	-	TRBJ1-1	CASSAEITAMNTEAFF	TGTGCCAGCAGCGCCGAGATTACGGCCATGAACACTGAAGCTTTCTTT
TRBV28	TRBD1	-	TRBJ2-6	CASSSGTGLSGANVLTF	TGTGCCAGCAGTTCTGGGACAGGGCTCTCTGGGGCCAACGTCCTGACTTTC
TRBV11-3	-	-	TRBJ1-1	CASSLRGMNTEAFF	TGTGCCAGCAGCTTAAGGGGCATGAACACTGAAGCTTTCTTT
TRBV7-2	TRBD2	-	TRBJ2-1	CASSFSLAGAYNEQFF	TGTGCCAGCAGCTTCTCACTAGCGGGGGCGTACAATGAGCAGTTCTTC
TRBV28	-	once	TRBJ2-7	CASSLLRDLTLEQYF	TGTGCCAGCAGTTTGCTCCGGGACCTTACTCTCGAGCAGTACTTC
TRBV7-9	-	-	TRBJ2-3	CASSSGLSTDTQYF	TGTGCCAGCAGCTCGGGACTTTCCACAGATACGCAGTATTTT
TRBV19	-	-	TRBJ2-3	CASSIESTTDTQYF	TGTGCCAGTAGTATAGAATCCACCACAGATACGCAGTATTTT
TRBV20-1	-	-	TRBJ1-1	CSANGREAFF	TGCAGTGCTAACGGTAGAGAAGCTTTCTTT
TRBV6-5	TRBD1	-	TRBJ1-5	CASRDRVFQPQHF	TGTGCCAGCAGGGACAGGGTTTTTCAGCCCCAGCATTTT
TRBV10-3	-	once	TRBJ1-5	CAISASGKGSNQPQHF	TGTGCCATCAGTGCTTCGGGGAAGGGGTCCAATCAGCCCCAGCATTTT
TRBV19	-	-	TRBJ2-2	CASSRETWGTGELFF	TGTGCCAGTAGTAGAGAGACCTGGGGGACCGGGGAGCTGTTTTTT
TRBV9	-	-	TRBJ2-1	CASSVAGSEQFF	TGTGCCAGCAGCGTAGCTGGAAGTGAGCAGTTCTTC
TRBV7-9	-	-	TRBJ2-1	CASSLVGLGYNEQFF	TGTGCCAGCAGCTTAGTCGGCCTAGGTTACAATGAGCAGTTCTTC
TRBV19	TRBD1	-	TRBJ2-1	CASSTPPGQAVAASYNEQFF	TGTGCCAGTAGTACCCCTCCGGGACAGGCTGTGGCGGCCTCCTACAATGAGCAGTTCTTC
TRBV9	-	-	TRBJ2-3	CASSVGPLPPEDTQYF	TGTGCCAGCAGCGTGGGACCTTTACCCCCCGAGGATACGCAGTATTTT
TRBV19	TRBD2	-	TRBJ2-7	CASASGRGAYEQYF	TGTGCCAGCGCTAGCGGGAGGGGAGCCTACGAGCAGTACTTC
TRBV9	TRBD2	-	TRBJ2-7	CASSVVAGGGEQYF	TGTGCCAGCAGCGTAGTAGCGGGAGGAGGCGAGCAGTACTTC